A selection of T cell receptor beta chains follows, all from one sample in a study of T cells in Graves' hyperthyroidism and ophthalmopathy. TCRdb analysed the multiplex PCR reads with MiXCR anew, one entry per CDR3 protein. In the table there are 250,000 to 300,000 distinct CDR3 sequences, roughly 15% of which are singletons. The specimen was blood. These receptors all stem from a woman in her 40s with Graves' hyperthyroidism. Both conserved end residues are part of each CDR3. D genes are given only for firm matches. Part of the rows lack a size; the others show once, few, many or a class for expanded clones.

>TRBJ1-6|NA|NA|TRBV29-1
CSVEVSRGSPLHF
TGCAGCGTTGAAGTTTCCCGGGGTTCACCCCTCCACTTT
>TRBJ1-1|many|NA|TRBV19
CASSIRAGRGTEAFF
TGTGCCAGTAGTATACGGGCAGGCCGAGGCACTGAAGCTTTCTTT
>TRBJ1-1|many|NA|TRBV7-9
CASSLGDAEAFF
TGTGCCAGCAGCTTGGGGGACGCGGAAGCTTTCTTT
>TRBJ2-7|many|NA|TRBV20-1
CSARSPGEAPSYEQYF
TGCAGTGCTAGATCGCCGGGAGAGGCCCCTTCCTACGAGCAGTACTTC
>TRBJ2-4|NA|NA|TRBV6-2/TRBV6-3
CASSGAWALAKNIQYF
TGTGCCAGCAGTGGGGCGTGGGCCCTAGCCAAAAACATTCAGTACTTC
>TRBJ2-7|few|TRBD1|TRBV6-5
CTSSYRDRGLEQYF
TGTACCAGCAGTTACCGGGACAGAGGCCTGGAGCAGTACTTC
>TRBJ1-3|many|NA|TRBV2
CASSPYGGNTIYF
TGTGCCAGCTCCCCATACGGTGGAAACACCATATATTTT
>TRBJ2-6|few|NA|TRBV20-1
CSALQPSGANVLTF
TGCAGTGCTCTGCAGCCCTCTGGGGCCAACGTCCTGACTTTC
>TRBJ1-2|many|NA|TRBV28
CASSLTGIYGYTF
TGTGCCAGCAGTTTAACAGGGATCTATGGCTACACCTTC
>TRBJ2-1|many|NA|TRBV6-1
CASSEALRPYNEQFF
TGTGCCAGCAGTGAAGCGCTTCGGCCTTACAATGAGCAGTTCTTC
>TRBJ1-1|many|NA|TRBV28
CASSLGRRNTEAFF
TGTGCCAGCAGTTTGGGACGGAGGAACACTGAAGCTTTCTTT
>TRBJ1-1|few|NA|TRBV6-1
CTSSQISRAEGGTEAFF
TGTACCAGCAGTCAAATCAGCCGGGCCGAGGGGGGCACTGAAGCTTTCTTT
>TRBJ2-7|few|TRBD1|TRBV30
CAWSAGTGSYEQYF
TGTGCCTGGAGTGCCGGGACAGGGAGCTACGAGCAGTACTTC
>TRBJ2-5|NA|TRBD1|TRBV14
CASSYDRVGTQYF
TGTGCCAGCAGCTATGACAGGGTGGGGACCCAGTACTTC
>TRBJ2-7|many|NA|TRBV13
CASSAHRGEQYF
TGTGCCAGCAGTGCCCACCGGGGCGAGCAGTACTTC
>TRBJ1-3|NA|NA|TRBV20-1
CSGVDGTSGNTIYF
TGCAGTGGTGTAGACGGGACCTCTGGAAACACCATATATTTT
>TRBJ2-1|few|TRBD2|TRBV18
CASSRREPNEQFF
TGTGCCAGCTCACGGCGGGAGCCCAATGAGCAGTTCTTC
>TRBJ2-1|few|NA|TRBV27
CASKGSIEQFF
TGTGCCAGCAAGGGGTCCATTGAGCAGTTCTTC
>TRBJ2-1|many|NA|TRBV2
CASRETRNEQFF
TGTGCCAGCAGGGAGACTAGAAATGAGCAGTTCTTC
>TRBJ1-1|few|TRBD1|TRBV10-3
CAVAGTVNTEAFF
TGTGCCGTCGCCGGGACAGTGAACACTGAAGCTTTCTTT
>TRBJ2-1|many|TRBD2|TRBV12-3/TRBV12-4
CASSFRGGNEQFF
TGTGCCAGCAGTTTTCGCGGGGGAAATGAGCAGTTCTTC
>TRBJ2-5|many|NA|TRBV3-1
CASSQDRGTRVGTQYF
TGTGCCAGCAGCCAAGATCGGGGCACTCGGGTCGGGACCCAGTACTTC
>TRBJ2-4|once|NA|TRBV5-4
CASSLEENIQYF
TGTGCCAGCAGCTTGGAGGAAAACATTCAGTACTTC
>TRBJ2-7|many|NA|TRBV7-9
CASSLGGLAYEQYF
TGTGCCAGCAGCTTAGGAGGGTTAGCGTACGAGCAGTACTTC
>TRBJ1-3|many|NA|TRBV29-1
CSVLGFSGNTIYF
TGCAGCGTTTTGGGATTCTCTGGAAACACCATATATTTT
>TRBJ2-3|many|TRBD1|TRBV28
CASSFRGQDTQYF
TGTGCCAGCAGTTTTAGGGGGCAGGATACGCAGTATTTT
>TRBJ1-4|NA|NA|TRBV25-1
CASSELTVPEKLFF
TGTGCCAGCAGTGAATTAACGGTGCCTGAAAAACTGTTTTTT
>TRBJ2-2|NA|NA|TRBV4-2
CASSQESPGLANTGELFF
TGTGCCAGCAGCCAAGAATCCCCCGGGCTAGCGAACACCGGGGAGCTGTTTTTT
>TRBJ1-1|many|NA|TRBV7-8
CASSTFTRATEAFF
TGTGCCAGCAGCACCTTTACGCGGGCTACTGAAGCTTTCTTT
>TRBJ1-1|few|NA|TRBV27
CASGLTVNTEAFF
TGTGCCAGCGGCCTAACGGTAAACACTGAAGCTTTCTTT
>TRBJ2-2|many|NA|TRBV12-5
CASGTQVLNTGELFF
TGTGCTAGTGGCACACAGGTGCTTAACACCGGGGAGCTGTTTTTT
>TRBJ2-1|many|NA|TRBV5-8
CASNLELGDSGEQFF
TGTGCCAGCAACTTGGAACTAGGGGACTCGGGTGAGCAGTTCTTC
>TRBJ1-2|many|TRBD1|TRBV20-1
CSVTSGTGGTHGYTF
TGCAGTGTCACTTCCGGGACAGGGGGAACCCATGGCTACACCTTC
>TRBJ2-7|many|NA|TRBV28
CASRLGTSYEQYF
TGTGCCAGCAGGCTCGGGACTTCCTACGAGCAGTACTTC
>TRBJ1-1|many|TRBD1|TRBV12-3/TRBV12-4
CASRKTGTTEAFF
TGTGCCAGCAGGAAGACAGGGACCACTGAAGCTTTCTTT
>TRBJ1-6|many|NA|TRBV28
CASSFPLRRSPLHF
TGTGCCAGCAGTTTCCCTCTCCGGAGGTCACCCCTCCACTTT
>TRBJ1-2|few|NA|TRBV25-1
CASSAGEGYTF
TGTGCCAGCAGTGCAGGGGAGGGCTACACCTTC
>TRBJ2-3|NA|NA|TRBV7-9
CASSLVTEESTDTQYF
TGTGCCAGCAGCTTAGTTACAGAGGAGAGCACAGATACGCAGTATTTT
>TRBJ2-7|many|NA|TRBV27
CATFGSSSYEQYF
TGTGCCACCTTCGGGTCTAGCTCCTACGAGCAGTACTTC
>TRBJ2-1|few|NA|TRBV12-3/TRBV12-4
CASRNRHSSYNEQFF
TGTGCCAGCAGGAACCGACACAGCTCCTACAATGAGCAGTTCTTC
>TRBJ2-7|many|NA|TRBV28
CASSNRKLPDEQYF
TGTGCCAGCAGTAACAGGAAACTGCCAGACGAGCAGTACTTC
>TRBJ1-5|few|NA|TRBV10-3
CATGKSPSAQPQHF
TGTGCCACCGGTAAAAGCCCTTCGGCTCAGCCCCAGCATTTT
>TRBJ1-1|NA|NA|TRBV7-2
CASSQTRGAEAFF
TGTGCCAGCAGCCAAACACGGGGAGCTGAAGCTTTCTTT
>TRBJ2-2|many|TRBD2|TRBV7-6
CASSLWTSGSGTGELFF
TGTGCCAGCAGCCTTTGGACTAGCGGGAGCGGGACCGGGGAGCTGTTTTTT
>TRBJ2-7|many|NA|TRBV3-1
CASSPRAQSEQYF
TGTGCCAGCAGCCCTCGGGCGCAAAGCGAGCAGTACTTC